The 9 T cell receptor beta chains below were found in one sample sequenced in a study of CD8 T cells in Susac syndrome. When the RNA was reverse transcribed, random hexamers were used with an input of roughly 0.45 to 1 ug. TCRdb re-called the immunoSEQ multiplex PCR reads with MiXCR, one entry per CDR3 protein. The repertoire holds under 200,000 distinct CDR3 sequences, roughly 96% seen once, with 0.16% in the top ten. Sequences were obtained from CD8+ T cells from PBMCs. All receptors come from a human donor with multiple sclerosis.

As to this clonotype: One junction end disagrees with the germline gene, perhaps due to a read error. V gene TRBV4-1 combines with J gene TRBJ2-3; no firm D call. The CDR3 length is 11 residues. CDR1 is MGHRA and CDR2 is YSYEKL in the germline V gene. The CDR3 DNA reads TGTGCCAGCAGCCAAGGGGATACGCAGTATTTT. Amino acid sequence: CASSQGDTQYF.

The V and J genes are TRBV5-6 and TRBJ2-7; 11 bases are shared with TRBD2. From germline, CDR1 is SGHDT and CDR2 YYEEEE. This CDR3 comprises 16 residues. With V trimmed by 7 bases and J by 2 bases, 11 bases remained unmatched. DNA for the CDR3: TGTGCCAGCGGTAGGCTAGCGGGAGGACGCGCCTACGAGCAGTACTTC. Protein: CASGRLAGGRAYEQYF.

The V and J genes are TRBV7-9 and TRBJ2-3; 7 nucleotides agree with TRBD1. This CDR3 comprises 16 residues. The germline gives CDR1 SEHNR, CDR2 FQNEAQ (reference sequence). After removal of 5 bases from V and 0 bases from J, the junction contained 8 bases not matched to a gene. DNA of the CDR3: TGTGCCAGCAGCGGAGACAGGGAGTGGAGCACAGATACGCAGTATTTT. Residues: CASSGDREWSTDTQYF.

The chain links TRBV27 to TRBJ2-7, with no clear D. V gave up 0 bases and J gave up 4 bases, with 7 bases separating them. Germline loops: CDR1 MNHEY, CDR2 SMNVEV (reference sequence). The CDR3 spans 13 residues. CDR3 nucleotides: TGTGCCAGCAGTTTATCTCAGGCATACGAGCAGTACTTC. This gives the protein CASSLSQAYEQYF.

The rearrangement uses TRBV5-1 and TRBJ1-2; D not resolved. V gave up 0 bases and J gave up 4 bases, with 13 bases separating them. The CDR3 runs to 15 residues. CDR1 is SGHRS and CDR2 is YFSETQ in the germline V gene. DNA for the CDR3: TGCGCCAGCAGCTTGGACCCAATCGGGCTCTATGGCTACACCTTC. Protein sequence: CASSLDPIGLYGYTF.

The V gene is TRBV6-5, the J gene TRBJ2-7; no clear D. This CDR3 comprises 14 residues. Germline loops: CDR1 MNHEY, CDR2 SVGAGI. Deletions cut 0 bases from V and 0 bases from J, with 6 bases between. CDR3 loop: CASSYSMVSYEQYF. For the CDR3, the DNA is TGTGCCAGCAGTTACTCGATGGTCTCCTACGAGCAGTACTTC.

This chain uses TRBV9 with TRBJ2-7; D remains unclear. The V gene's germline CDR1 is SGDLS and CDR2 YYNGEE. The CDR3 length is 14 residues. V was shortened by 3 bases and J by 6 bases, with 16 bases between the two germline ends. The DNA of the CDR3 is TGTGCCAGCAGCGCGGATTTACTCCGTCGCGAGCAGTACTTC. Translation gives CASSADLLRREQYF.

This sequence joins TRBV29-1 and TRBJ2-3; the D is unclear. The V end lost 6 bases, the J end lost 6 bases, and 16 bases lay between the germline ends. The germline V gene has CDR1 SQVTM and CDR2 ANQGSEA. There are 13 residues in the CDR3. CDR3 DNA: TGCAGCGTCGGAAACAGCTCCCGGGATACGCAGTATTTT. It specifies CSVGNSSRDTQYF.

The V and J genes are TRBV29-1 and TRBJ2-7, with TRBD1 matching 10 bases. This CDR3 comprises 13 residues. The V gene's germline CDR1 is SQVTM and CDR2 ANQGSEA. Trimming took 6 bases from V and 2 from J; bases not matched to a gene: 4. The CDR3 protein is CSVGTGETYEQYF. The CDR3, as DNA: TGCAGCGTAGGGACAGGGGAGACCTACGAGCAGTACTTC.